This T cell receptor (beta chain) was documented in a study of blood T cell repertoires in COVID-19. Original handling: Estimation of nucleated cell counts relied on the amplification of reference gene primers. The table came from immunoSEQ multiplex PCR; TCRdb's copy has only in-frame clones and leaves some out. That table is the source of V, J and clone size, and D and trimming were worked out from the DNA. The table includes 110,000 to 150,000 clones, approximately 79% detected once. V was pared by 7 bases and J by 1 base, with 16 bases between. This CDR3 has 14 amino acids. Germline V gene data show CDR1 as SQVTM and CDR2 as ANQGSEA.

The V call is TRBV29-1, the J call TRBJ2-5; D unresolved. The TCR was taken from a man aged 60-69 years with acute or convalescent COVID-19. Sequencing was performed on peripheral blood. This CDR3 reads CSAKWATGQETQYF. The CDR3 DNA sequence: TGCAGCGCCAAGTGGGCGACCGGCCAAGAGACCCAGTACTTC. Using reference TRBV29-1 and TRBJ2-5 for the parts outside the CDR3, the full variable domain is SAVISQKPSRDICQRGTSLTIQCQVDSQVTMMFWYRQQPGQSLTLIATANQGSEATYESGFVIDKFPISRPNLTFSTLTVSNMSPEDSSIYLCSAKWATGQETQYFGPGTRLLVL.